This entry lists 10 T cell receptor beta chains sequenced from one sample in a study of spatial heterogeneity in lung cancer. TCRdb analysed the 5' RACE reads with MiXCR anew, one entry per CDR3 protein. Altogether some 7,000 distinct CDR3 sequences are present, about 7% being singletons, with the ten largest covering more than 60%. Time point of the sample: sample taken at primary tumor resection. The sequenced sample was PBMCs, obtained at surgery. The origin of the receptors is a male donor with early-stage non-small cell lung cancer.

This clonotype was detected ten times or more. The chain combines TRBV5-1 with TRBJ1-5; a possible D gene is TRBD1 (6 bases). Trimming stripped 5 bases from V and 7 bases from J, with 16 bases between. This CDR3 is 14 amino acids long. CDR1 is SGHRS, CDR2 YFSETQ, per germline. CDR3 in amino acids: CASREQGPGQPQHF. The DNA of the CDR3 is TGCGCCAGCAGGGAACAGGGCCCTGGGCAGCCCCAGCATTTT.

This clonotype showed up many times. The V and J genes are TRBV3-1 and TRBJ2-1; possible D gene TRBD1, 6 bases. This CDR3 is built from 13 residues. CDR1 LGHDT and CDR2 YNNKEL come from the germline V gene (reference sequence). Trimming took off 6 bases at V and 6 bases at J, with 12 bases between the two ends. This CDR3 is CASRRAGVNEQFF. The DNA of the CDR3 is TGTGCCAGCAGGAGAGCAGGGGTCAATGAGCAGTTCTTC.

In its sample, this clonotype was seen many times. This chain uses TRBV7-9 with TRBJ1-6; no reliable D call. The V end lost 1 base, the J end lost 14 bases, and 12 bases lay between the germline ends. The CDR3 runs to 13 residues. The germline V gene has CDR1 SEHNR and CDR2 FQNEAQ (reference sequence). CDR3 amino acids: CASSLDILVALHF. The CDR3 nucleotides read TGTGCCAGCAGCTTAGATATCCTGGTGGCCCTCCACTTT. The full variable domain, with the rest looked up from reference TRBV7-9 and TRBJ1-6, is DTGVSQNPRHKITKRGQNVTFRCDPISEHNRLYWYRQTLGQGPEFLTYFQNEAQLEKSRLLSDRFSAERPKGSFSTLEIQRTEQGDSAMYLCASSLDILVALHFGNGTRLTVT.

This clonotype was seen ten or more times. This chain joins TRBV29-1 and TRBJ2-5; D is unclear. This CDR3 has 13 amino acids. Germline V gene lookup returns CDR1 SQVTM and CDR2 ANQGSEA. V shed 7 bases and J shed 3 bases, with 15 bases lying between them. CDR3 DNA: TGCAGCGGATCACCCCCGGCAGAAGAGACCCAGTACTTC. Its translation: CSGSPPAEETQYF.

The sample holds many counts of this clonotype. The V call is TRBV7-2, the J call TRBJ1-6; TRBD1 matches at 11 bases. CDR1 is SGHTA and CDR2 is FQGNSA in the germline V gene. V dropped 1 base and J dropped 12; count of bases not matched to a gene: 5. This CDR3 is built from 15 residues. The CDR3: CASSLEGTGGLPLHF. The CDR3 DNA sequence: TGTGCCAGCAGCTTAGAGGGGACAGGGGGATTACCCCTCCACTTT.

This clonotype was recorded many times. The chain recombines TRBV29-1 with TRBJ2-3; D may be TRBD1 or TRBD2 (5 bases each). Trimming stripped 3 bases from V and 2 bases from J, with 9 bases between. Germline CDR1 and CDR2: SQVTM and ANQGSEA. This CDR3 is 13 amino acids long. CDR3 DNA: TGCAGCGTTGACGAGGGGAACACAGATACGCAGTATTTT. This gives the protein CSVDEGNTDTQYF.

This clonotype appeared many times. The rearrangement uses TRBV20-1 and TRBJ1-1; D remains unclear. Deletions cut 5 bases from V and 1 base from J, with 11 bases between. This CDR3 is built from 13 residues. From germline, CDR1 is DFQATT and CDR2 SNEGSKA (reference sequence). CDR3 DNA sequence: TGCAGTGCTCTCCAGGATACGAACACTGAAGCTTTCTTT. Its translation is CSALQDTNTEAFF.

This clonotype is medium-sized. The chain carries TRBV7-7 and TRBJ2-5; D could derive from TRBD1 or TRBD2 (5 bases each). The CDR3 is 13 residues long. Trimming removed 5 bases from V and 1 base from J, with 8 bases in between. The germline gives CDR1 SSHAT, CDR2 FNYEAQ (reference sequence). For the CDR3, the DNA is TGTGCCAGCAGCGGGACGCCCCAAGAGACCCAGTACTTC. Translated: CASSGTPQETQYF.

The gene calls are TRBV7-2 and TRBJ1-6; D perhaps matches TRBD1 (5 bases). Germline CDR1 and CDR2: SGHTA and FQGNSA. V gave up 0 bases and J gave up 7 bases, with 10 bases separating them. This CDR3 is built from 15 residues. CDR3 in amino acids: CASSLAWDLNSPLHF. The CDR3, as DNA: TGTGCCAGCAGCTTAGCCTGGGACCTAAATTCACCCCTCCACTTT. Full variable domain (remainder filled in from reference TRBV7-2 and TRBJ1-6): GAGVSQSPSNKVTEKGKDVELRCDPISGHTALYWYRQSLGQGLEFLIYFQGNSAPDKSGLPSDRFSAERTGGSVSTLTIQRTQQEDSAVYLCASSLAWDLNSPLHFGNGTRLTVT.

This clonotype was counted many times. The chain employs TRBV18 and TRBJ1-1; D might be TRBD1 (5 bases). Germline V lookup: CDR1 KGHSH, CDR2 LQKENI. CDR3 length: 13 amino acids. V shed 2 bases and J shed 6 bases, with 10 bases lying between them. CDR3 nucleotide sequence: TGTGCCAGCTCACCAGTCAGGGACTCTGAAGCTTTCTTT. The encoded protein is CASSPVRDSEAFF.